These T cell receptor beta chains were read from a single sample in a study of sequential checkpoint blockade in melanoma. TCRdb's table, derived via immunoSEQ multiplex PCR, lists solely in-frame clones and lacks some. This sample has around 40,000 clones, with roughly 89% found just once. The specimen comprised CD8+ T cells sorted from blood (inferred from file names), sampled from a patient given nivolumab and ipilimumab in sequence. All receptors come from a human donor with melanoma. Each CDR3 is given with its conserved first and last residue. The D gene is left open where the match is weak. Only some rows state a clone size, as once, few, many or a class for expanded clones.

j_call | cdr3_length | clone_size | v_call | d_call | cdr3_nt | cdr3_aa
TRBJ1-1 | 16 | - | TRBV30 | TRBD1 | TGTGCCTGGAGTGAGTACAGGGGGTTAGTAGGCACTGAAGCTTTCTTT | CAWSEYRGLVGTEAFF
TRBJ2-3 | 16 | once | TRBV6-4 | TRBD1 | TGTGCCAGCAGTGATGGCGGACAGGGGGCGACAGATACGCAGTATTTT | CASSDGGQGATDTQYF
TRBJ2-1 | 15 | - | TRBV5-8 | - | TGTGCCAGCATTGCGGGGCCGAGCTCCTACAATGAGCAGTTCTTC | CASIAGPSSYNEQFF
TRBJ1-1 | 14 | - | TRBV5-1 | - | TGCGCCAGCAGCTCTGGACAGCTGAACACTGAAGCTTTCTTT | CASSSGQLNTEAFF
TRBJ1-2 | 13 | once | TRBV6-5 | TRBD1 | TGTGCCAGCAGCCCGGACAGGGCGTATGGCTACACCTTC | CASSPDRAYGYTF
TRBJ2-2 | 17 | - | TRBV7-9 | TRBD2 | TGTGCCAGCAGCCCGGGACTAGCGGCGCCGGCTACCGGGGAGCTGTTTTTT | CASSPGLAAPATGELFF
TRBJ1-1 | 14 | - | TRBV6-5 | - | TGTGCCAGCAGTTACTGGCAGGGAAACACTGAAGCTTTCTTT | CASSYWQGNTEAFF
TRBJ2-1 | 16 | - | TRBV19 | - | TGTGCCAGTAGTATAGGGGCGCCCCTACTTGCGAATGAGCAGTTCTTC | CASSIGAPLLANEQFF
TRBJ1-1 | 13 | - | TRBV6-6 | TRBD1 | TGTGCCAGCAGCGCCACAGGGGGCAGTGAAGCTTTCTTT | CASSATGGSEAFF
TRBJ2-1 | 15 | - | TRBV7-3 | TRBD1 | TGTGCCAGCAGCTCCTTCGCAGGGGGCTACAATGAGCAGTTCTTC | CASSSFAGGYNEQFF